Each of the 30 T cell receptor beta chains below was sequenced from the same sample in a study of cytotoxic CD8 clonotypes in ibrutinib-treated CLL (dated by TCRdb to the early 2020s). In light of the paper, this sample's time point label describes: more than 10 months on ibrutinib. Library construction relied on the immunoSEQ multiplex PCR assay. TCRdb holds this immuneACCESS table with in-frame rearrangements only. Some clones are missing; in checked studies, unresolved V genes explain under half, and the rest has no known cause. This sample comprises about 130,000 clones, 79% of them detected only once. About 13% of the sample belongs to the ten largest clones. The material was PBMCs, obtained after 12 months of ibrutinib treatment. Receptor source: a human donor with chronic lymphocytic leukemia.

V and J are TRBV11-2 and TRBJ2-7, with TRBD1 identical over 9 bases. CDR1 is SGHAT and CDR2 is FQNNGV in the germline V gene. Trimming cost V 5 bases and J 0 bases; bases outside gene matches: 2. CDR3 length: 14 amino acids. CDR3 sequence (DNA): TGTGCCAGCAGCCGGGACAGGGTCTCCTACGAGCAGTACTTC. It codes for CASSRDRVSYEQYF.

V and J are TRBV9 and TRBJ2-5; 8 nucleotides line up with TRBD2. The CDR3 has 15 amino acids. CDR1 SGDLS and CDR2 YYNGEE come from the germline V gene. The trim removed 0 bases at V and 2 bases at J, leaving 3 bases unmatched. The DNA for the CDR3 is TGTGCCAGCAGCGTAGGGCGGGGGGAACAAGAGACCCAGTACTTC. Amino acid sequence: CASSVGRGEQETQYF.

The chain couples TRBV27 to TRBJ2-7; no clear D. V lost 3 bases and J lost 3, with 12 bases in between. The CDR3 runs 14 residues. Germline assignment: CDR1 MNHEY and CDR2 SMNVEV (reference sequence). DNA for the CDR3: TGTGCCAGCAGTTTTACTATCGGTTACTACGAGCAGTACTTC. Its protein is CASSFTIGYYEQYF.

The chain is built from TRBV7-3 and TRBJ2-3, with D possibly TRBD1 on 5 matching bases. The germline V and J ends were trimmed by 5 bases and 10 bases, with 16 bases remaining between them. Germline CDR1 is SGHTA and CDR2 is FQGTGA. The CDR3 totals 13 residues. CDR3 DNA: TGTGCCAGCAGCCCTCAGGGCCTCTCCGCGCAGTATTTT. Amino acids: CASSPQGLSAQYF.

V and J are TRBV2 and TRBJ2-7; 8 bases fit TRBD1. J lost 3 bases, V lost 8 bases, and 3 bases had no gene match. Germline V gene lookup returns CDR1 SNHLY and CDR2 FYNNEI. The CDR3 runs 12 residues. CDR3 residues: CASQGQVYEQYF. The CDR3 DNA reads as TGTGCCAGCCAGGGACAGGTCTACGAGCAGTACTTC.

V and J are TRBV7-9 and TRBJ2-2; TRBD2 matches at 7 bases. After removal of 4 bases from V and 6 bases from J, the junction contained 8 bases not matched to a gene. The CDR3 totals 15 residues. CDR1 and CDR2 from the germline V gene are SEHNR and FQNEAQ (reference sequence). CDR3 DNA: TGTGCCAGCAGCTCATATCGACTAGCCTCCGGGGAGCTGTTTTTT. Its translation: CASSSYRLASGELFF.

This clone was counted only a few times. The gene calls are TRBV7-8 and TRBJ2-6; D possibly corresponds to TRBD1 (5 bases). The germline V gene encodes CDR1 SGHVS and CDR2 FQNEAQ. The CDR3 consists of 16 residues. Deletions cut 1 base from V and 0 bases from J, with 7 bases between. CDR3 residues: CASSLGGGSGANVLTF. DNA for the CDR3: TGTGCCAGCAGCTTAGGGGGCGGCTCTGGGGCCAACGTCCTGACTTTC.

The chain combines TRBV9 with TRBJ2-2; 7 bases match TRBD1. CDR3 size: 15 residues. The germline CDR1 and CDR2 sequences are SGDLS and YYNGEE. Germline trimming cut 3 bases from V and 6 bases from J; bases unmatched to any gene: 8. The CDR3 region has the DNA TGTGCCAGCAGCGAGAAGCAGGGGGTTCCCGGGGAGCTGTTTTTT. This gives the protein CASSEKQGVPGELFF.

The gene calls are TRBV10-3 and TRBJ1-1; D may be TRBD1 (6 bases). Per the germline V gene, CDR1 is ENHRY and CDR2 is SYGVKD. The CDR3 contains 15 residues. The ends were cut back, 6 bases at V and 6 bases at J, with 20 bases in the middle. The CDR3 region is CAIRTTRGVDSEAFF. CDR3 nucleotides: TGTGCCATCAGGACCACCAGGGGCGTGGACTCTGAAGCTTTCTTT.

The chain recombines TRBV6-1 with TRBJ1-5; TRBD1 matches at 10 bases. In germline, CDR1 is MNHNS, CDR2 SASEGT. The V and J ends lost 2 bases and 0 bases, in that order; junction bases with no gene match: 10. The CDR3 runs to 19 residues. CDR3 DNA: TGTGCCAGCAGTGAAAGACTCGGGACAGGGGCCTATAGCAATCAGCCCCAGCATTTT. Protein: CASSERLGTGAYSNQPQHF.

Regarding this clone: At one end, the junction sequence differs from germline, possibly due to a read error. The chain recombines TRBV7-7 with TRBJ2-1; D perhaps matches TRBD2 (7 bases). This CDR3 region has 13 residues. The germline V gene encodes CDR1 SSHAT and CDR2 FNYEAQ (reference sequence). CDR3 region: CASSRGGDNEQFF. As DNA, the CDR3 is TGTGCTAGCAGCCGAGGGGGGGACAATGAGCAGTTCTTC.

The rearrangement joins TRBV7-2 to TRBJ1-2; 7 nucleotides align to TRBD1. CDR1 and CDR2 from the germline V gene are SGHTA and FQGNSA. CDR3 size: 14 residues. The V and J ends lost 5 bases and 5 bases, in that order; junction bases with no gene match: 8. The CDR3 loop is CASSPGGQRYGYTF. Written as DNA, the CDR3 is TGTGCCAGCAGCCCCGGGGGACAGAGATATGGCTACACCTTC. Complete variable domain (other parts from reference TRBV7-2 and TRBJ1-2): GAGVSQSPSNKVTEKGKDVELRCDPISGHTALYWYRQSLGQGLEFLIYFQGNSAPDKSGLPSDRFSAERTGGSVSTLTIQRTQQEDSAVYLCASSPGGQRYGYTFGSGTRLTVV.

The chain joins TRBV7-2 to TRBJ1-2, with 8 bases fitting TRBD1. The germline V gene has CDR1 SGHTA and CDR2 FQGNSA. The CDR3 extends over 17 amino acids. After removal of 5 bases from V and 4 bases from J, the junction contained 15 bases not matched to a gene. The CDR3 nucleotides read TGTGCCAGCAGCCCCTCAGGGGGCAGCATTTTGATCTATGGCTACACCTTC. It translates to CASSPSGGSILIYGYTF.

The V call is TRBV4-1, the J call TRBJ1-2; 11 bases fit TRBD1. With 3 bases clipped from V and 4 bases from J, the junction kept 1 base outside the gene matches. Per the germline V gene, CDR1 is MGHRA and CDR2 is YSYEKL. This CDR3 has 14 amino acids. CDR3 sequence reads: CASSQGTGGYGYTF. In DNA form, the CDR3 reads TGCGCCAGCAGCCAGGGGACAGGGGGCTATGGCTACACCTTC.

The rearrangement links TRBV7-9 to TRBJ2-7, with 7 bases matching TRBD1. CDR3 length: 16 amino acids. V trimming: 8 bases; J trimming: 0 bases; junction bases outside the gene matches: 13. Germline CDR1 is SEHNR and CDR2 is FQNEAQ (reference sequence). CDR3: CASCSSSRDSSYEQYF. The CDR3 DNA sequence: TGTGCCAGCTGTTCGTCGTCTCGGGACAGCTCCTACGAGCAGTACTTC.

This chain connects TRBV5-1 to TRBJ1-1; 9 bases match TRBD1. Germline values: CDR1 SGHRS, CDR2 YFSETQ. V trimming: 5 bases; J trimming: 7 bases; junction bases outside the gene matches: 6. CDR3 size: 13 residues. CDR3: CASRTGGLGEAFF. The DNA for the CDR3 is TGCGCCAGCAGAACAGGGGGCTTAGGTGAAGCTTTCTTT.

This clone was counted between two and nine times. This rearrangement joins TRBV7-9 to TRBJ2-1, with 7 bases identical to TRBD2. Germline values: CDR1 SEHNR, CDR2 FQNEAQ (reference sequence). V shed 5 bases and J 6 bases; nucleotides not matched to a gene: 13. This CDR3 spans 16 amino acids. The CDR3 nucleotides are TGTGCCAGCAGCCCGCCCTTGGGGCTAGCGGCCAATGAGCAGTTCTTC. Its translation: CASSPPLGLAANEQFF.

In DNA form, the CDR3 reads TGTGCGAGCTATAGAGGAGTCTCCTACAATGAGCAGTTCTTC. Translation gives CASYRGVSYNEQFF. The chain has TRBV28 and TRBJ2-1; D is uncertain. In germline, CDR1 is MDHEN, CDR2 SYDVKM. This CDR3 region has 14 residues.

The rearrangement joins TRBV19 to TRBJ2-2; 9 bases are a match to TRBD1. After removal of 7 bases from V and 2 bases from J, the junction contained 5 bases not matched to a gene. The CDR3 length is 15 residues. Germline CDR1 reads LNHDA; CDR2 reads SQIVND (reference sequence). The DNA for the CDR3 is TGTGCCAGTACCAGGACAGGGGCAAACACCGGGGAGCTGTTTTTT. Its translation: CASTRTGANTGELFF.

V gene TRBV6-6 combines with J gene TRBJ1-5; D ambiguous. Germline V gene sequence: CDR1 MNHNY, CDR2 SVGAGI (reference sequence). The CDR3 contains 14 residues. V was trimmed by 2 bases and J by 4 bases, leaving 9 bases between them. The CDR3 DNA reads as TGTGCCAGCAGTTACCGGGGAGGAAATCAGCCCCAGCATTTT. It specifies CASSYRGGNQPQHF.

The rearrangement links TRBV30 to TRBJ1-3; D call uncertain. The CDR3 length is 13 residues. Germline assignment: CDR1 GTSNPN and CDR2 SVGIG (reference sequence). V gave up 0 bases and J gave up 0 bases, with 3 bases separating them. The DNA for the CDR3 is TGTGCCTGGAGTGTACACTCTGGAAACACCATATATTTT. Amino acids: CAWSVHSGNTIYF.

This clone occurred once. This chain joins TRBV29-1 and TRBJ2-2, with D perhaps matching TRBD2 (6 bases). From germline, CDR1 is SQVTM and CDR2 ANQGSEA. V lost 7 bases and J lost 7, with 22 bases in between. The CDR3 consists of 15 residues. CDR3 DNA: TGCAGCGCTCCCCCTGGCGGGGCCCTGGGCGGGGAGCTGTTTTTT. Translating it yields CSAPPGGALGGELFF.

This chain joins TRBV6-1 and TRBJ2-7, with TRBD2 matching 13 bases. V was pared by 2 bases and J by 6 bases, with 7 bases of the junction left unmatched. This CDR3 is built from 16 residues. Germline CDR1 is MNHNS and CDR2 is SASEGT. The CDR3 here is CASSERRTSGRREQYF. In DNA, the CDR3 is TGTGCCAGCAGTGAAAGGAGGACTAGCGGGAGACGCGAGCAGTACTTC.

The chain uses TRBV7-3 and TRBJ2-3; TRBD1 is a possible D gene (5 bases). V was shortened by 0 bases and J by 11 bases, with 9 bases between the two germline ends. The V gene's germline CDR1 is SGHTA and CDR2 FQGTGA. The length of the CDR3 is 12 residues. The CDR3 region is CASSLTDKRQYF. As DNA, the CDR3 is TGTGCCAGCAGCTTAACGGACAAACGGCAGTATTTT.

This clone was detected only once. V and J are TRBV15 and TRBJ2-7; D perhaps matches TRBD2 (5 bases). V lost 2 bases, J lost 3 bases, and 11 bases lay in between. CDR3 length: 14 amino acids. Per germline, CDR1 LNHNV and CDR2 YYDKDF (reference sequence). CDR3: CATSRRETDYEQYF. The CDR3, as DNA: TGTGCCACCAGCAGAAGGGAGACGGACTACGAGCAGTACTTC.

This chain connects TRBV5-1 to TRBJ2-1; unclear D gene. The CDR3 has 11 amino acids. Trimming pared 2 bases from V and 8 bases from J, leaving 5 bases between. Germline assignment: CDR1 SGHRS and CDR2 YFSETQ. The CDR3 coding sequence is TGCGCCAGCAGCTTTGATTATGAGCAGTTCTTC. Translating it yields CASSFDYEQFF.

The V gene is TRBV6-5, the J gene TRBJ2-5; D uncertain. In germline, CDR1 is MNHEY, CDR2 SVGAGI. The length of the CDR3 is 15 residues. V lost 1 base, J lost 2 bases, and 11 bases lay in between. The CDR3: CASSYWADTQETQYF. In nucleotides, the CDR3 is TGTGCCAGCAGTTACTGGGCAGACACTCAAGAGACCCAGTACTTC.

The chain links TRBV6-1 to TRBJ1-1, with a weak D call TRBD1 (6 bases). V was shortened by 4 bases and J by 4 bases, with 13 bases between the two germline ends. Per germline, CDR1 MNHNS and CDR2 SASEGT. The CDR3 contains 14 residues. The CDR3 DNA sequence: TGTGCCAGCAGTGCCTACAGGGTACTCACTGAAGCTTTCTTT. Its translation: CASSAYRVLTEAFF.

This clone was detected once. The chain is built from TRBV7-3 and TRBJ2-5; tentatively, D is TRBD1 (6 bases). Germline V gene sequence: CDR1 SGHTA, CDR2 FQGTGA. Trimming left V 5 bases short and J 5 bases short, with 18 bases between. This CDR3 contains 15 residues. The CDR3 DNA is TGTGCCAGCAGCGTGCTGACACAGGGCTTGGAGACCCAGTACTTC. Amino acid sequence: CASSVLTQGLETQYF.

The chain uses TRBV5-8 and TRBJ2-3; a weak D match, TRBD2 (6 bases). Germline lookup yields CDR1 SGHTS and CDR2 YDEGEE. This CDR3 spans 13 amino acids. Trimming took 4 bases from V and 4 from J, leaving 10 bases between them. The CDR3 nucleotides are TGTGCCAGCAGCCGTTGGGGGGCAGATACGCAGTATTTT. Its translation: CASSRWGADTQYF.